The 27 T cell receptor beta chains reported below all come from one sample, sequenced in a study of cytomegalovirus exposure and HLA in healthy donors. Measured with immunoSEQ multiplex PCR; TCRdb has only the in-frame clones, and not every one. The sample consists of 140,000 or so clones, around 90% of them appearing once. Sequences were obtained from PBMCs. Receptors originate from a woman in her twenties or thirties in good health and CMV-seropositive.

The chain carries TRBV19 and TRBJ2-3; no clear D gene. The CDR3 has 13 residues. Germline V gene lookup returns CDR1 LNHDA and CDR2 SQIVND (reference sequence). V was pared by 1 base and J by 1 base, with 3 bases between. The CDR3 nucleotides read TGTGCCAGTAGTATAGGGCGCACAGATACGCAGTATTTT. Residues: CASSIGRTDTQYF.

Concerning this clone itself: One end of the junction is discordant with germline, which a read error may explain. The chain is built from TRBV5-1 and TRBJ2-2; 13 nucleotides match TRBD2. The CDR3 covers 19 residues. The germline V gene has CDR1 SGHRS and CDR2 YFSETQ. CDR3 sequence: CASTPRSLAGGSGTGELFF. CDR3 in DNA: TGCGCGAGCACCCCCCGGTCACTAGCGGGAGGGTCGGGCACCGGGGAGCTGTTTTTT.

V usage is TRBV11-2 and J usage is TRBJ2-7; 8 positions match TRBD1. V dropped 0 bases and J dropped 4; count of bases not matched to a gene: 8. This CDR3 contains 16 residues. Germline loops: CDR1 SGHAT, CDR2 FQNNGV. This chain's CDR3 is CASSLDFGGQGYEQYF. For the CDR3, the DNA is TGTGCCAGCAGCTTAGACTTCGGAGGACAGGGTTACGAGCAGTACTTC. Drawing the rest from reference TRBV11-2 and TRBJ2-7, the complete variable domain is EAGVAQSPRYKIIEKRQSVAFWCNPISGHATLYWYQQILGQGPKLLIQFQNNGVVDDSQLPKDRFSAERLKGVDSTLKIQPAKLEDSAVYLCASSLDFGGQGYEQYFGPGTRLTVT.

This clone was seen just once. The V gene is TRBV1, the J gene TRBJ1-2; the table calls TRBD1, which could not be checked here. TRBV1 is described as a pseudogene. CDR3 length equals 15 residues. DNA of the CDR3: TGCACCAGCAGCCAAGGCCGGACAGGGGGTCGTGGCTACACCTTC. Translation gives CTSSQGRTGGRGYTF.

V and J are TRBV2 and TRBJ2-7; TRBD1 might be the D (5 bases). The ends were cut back, 11 bases at V and 2 bases at J, with 16 bases in the middle. The germline V gene has CDR1 SNHLY and CDR2 FYNNEI. The CDR3 runs 13 residues. CDR3 sequence reads: CAASVGRAYEQYF. DNA of the CDR3: TGTGCCGCCTCCGTGGGCAGGGCCTACGAGCAGTACTTC.

The chain recombines TRBV6-6 with TRBJ2-1; 7 bases match TRBD1. V lost 2 bases and J lost 4; bases outside the gene matches: 8. Germline V gene lookup returns CDR1 MNHNY and CDR2 SVGAGI (reference sequence). The length of the CDR3 is 16 residues. The DNA for the CDR3 is TGTGCCAGCAGTTACCAGTTGACAGGGCCTTACAATGAGCAGTTCTTC. This translates into CASSYQLTGPYNEQFF.

This rearrangement joins TRBV7-2 to TRBJ1-5, with D uncertain. Trimming took 5 bases from V and 4 from J, leaving 9 bases between them. The length of the CDR3 is 13 residues. Germline CDR1 reads SGHTA; CDR2 reads FQGNSA. This chain's CDR3 is CASSERVNQPQHF. In nucleotides, the CDR3 is TGTGCCAGCAGCGAGAGGGTAAATCAGCCCCAGCATTTT.

V and J are TRBV7-9 and TRBJ2-1; weak D call: TRBD2 (5 bases). The ends were cut back, 11 bases at V and 9 bases at J, with 8 bases in the middle. The germline V gene encodes CDR1 SEHNR and CDR2 FQNEAQ (reference sequence). The CDR3 totals 9 residues. DNA for the CDR3: TGTGCCCTCGAGGGTGAGCAGTTCTTC. Translated, it gives CALEGEQFF. Full variable domain (rest looked up from reference TRBV7-9 and TRBJ2-1): DTGVSQNPRHKITKRGQNVTFRCDPISEHNRLYWYRQTLGQGPEFLTYFQNEAQLEKSRLLSDRFSAERPKGSFSTLEIQRTEQGDSAMYLCALEGEQFFGPGTRLTVL.

In this sample, this clone turned up once. Written as DNA, the CDR3 is TGTGCCAGCAGCTCTACTAGCGGGAGGGCCGGCTGGAATGAGCAGTTCTTC. Its protein is CASSSTSGRAGWNEQFF. The chain combines TRBV7-9 with TRBJ2-1; 13 bases map to TRBD2. The CDR3 spans 17 residues. The ends lost 4 bases at V and 7 bases at J; junction bases unmatched: 10. Germline V gene data show CDR1 as SEHNR and CDR2 as FQNEAQ (reference sequence).

The chain joins TRBV7-9 to TRBJ2-1, with D perhaps TRBD2 (5 bases). V lost 4 bases to trimming and J lost 4 bases, with 17 bases between them. The CDR3 runs 16 residues. The germline V gene encodes CDR1 SEHNR and CDR2 FQNEAQ (reference sequence). As DNA, the CDR3 is TGTGCCAGCAGCTCCCGCGGGCGTCCGGGATACAATGAGCAGTTCTTC. It codes for CASSSRGRPGYNEQFF. Full variable domain (rest looked up from reference TRBV7-9 and TRBJ2-1): DTGVSQNPRHKITKRGQNVTFRCDPISEHNRLYWYRQTLGQGPEFLTYFQNEAQLEKSRLLSDRFSAERPKGSFSTLEIQRTEQGDSAMYLCASSSRGRPGYNEQFFGPGTRLTVL.

The genes are TRBV25-1 and TRBJ2-7; D possibly corresponds to TRBD1 (5 bases). The CDR3 has 15 amino acids. The V end lost 3 bases, the J end lost 2 bases, and 14 bases lay between the germline ends. CDR1 and CDR2 from the germline V gene are MGHDK and SYGVNS. The CDR3 DNA follows: TGTGCCAGCAGTGATCCAGGGAAGGCTCCCTACGAGCAGTACTTC. It specifies CASSDPGKAPYEQYF.

The chain combines TRBV5-8 with TRBJ2-5; D might be TRBD2 (6 bases). Trimming removed 6 bases at V and 4 bases at J, with 16 bases between. Germline-derived CDR1 and CDR2 are SGHTS and YDEGEE. The CDR3 length is 14 residues. CDR3 sequence (DNA): TGTGCCAGCACCCCTCGCGTGGGGGGAGAGACCCAGTACTTC. Encoded protein: CASTPRVGGETQYF.

This clone came up a few times. The chain recombines TRBV27 with TRBJ1-2; D not resolved. Germline CDR1 reads MNHEY; CDR2 reads SMNVEV (reference sequence). The CDR3 totals 13 residues. V was pared by 3 bases and J by 3 bases, with 8 bases between. The CDR3 nucleotides are TGTGCCAGCAGTTTTTGGCAGGACTATGGCTACACCTTC. Encoded protein: CASSFWQDYGYTF.

The rearrangement links TRBV15 to TRBJ2-1; possible D gene TRBD1, 6 bases. V gave up 5 bases and J gave up 3 bases, with 14 bases separating them. The CDR3 runs 15 residues. Germline CDR1 reads LNHNV; CDR2 reads YYDKDF (reference sequence). In DNA form, the CDR3 reads TGTGCCACCAGCCCCTCAGGGGTCAGCTACAATGAGCAGTTCTTC. It encodes CATSPSGVSYNEQFF.

This clone has only one observation. The gene calls are TRBV5-6 and TRBJ1-3; D remains unclear. The length of the CDR3 is 17 residues. Germline V CDR1 and CDR2: SGHDT, YYEEEE. Trimming stripped 4 bases from V and 0 bases from J, with 17 bases between. CDR3 sequence (DNA): TGTGCCAGCAGCCCACCCGGACGGAGGTTCTCTGGAAACACCATATATTTT. Protein sequence: CASSPPGRRFSGNTIYF. Complete variable domain (other parts from reference TRBV5-6 and TRBJ1-3): DAGVTQSPTHLIKTRGQQVTLRCSPKSGHDTVSWYQQALGQGPQFIFQYYEEEERQRGNFPDRFSGHQFPNYSSELNVNALLLGDSALYLCASSPPGRRFSGNTIYFGEGSWLTVV.

The chain is built from TRBV6-5 and TRBJ2-7; D is unclear. V lost 0 bases and J lost 7, with 7 bases in between. Germline CDR1 and CDR2: MNHEY and SVGAGI. This CDR3 is 12 amino acids long. The CDR3 here is CASSYSLREQYF. The CDR3 DNA reads as TGTGCCAGCAGTTACTCCCTGAGGGAGCAGTACTTC.

The V and J genes are TRBV29-1 and TRBJ2-5, with a weak D call TRBD1 (6 bases). Trimming left V 7 bases short and J 5 bases short, with 20 bases between. The CDR3 totals 14 residues. The V gene's germline CDR1 is SQVTM and CDR2 ANQGSEA. CDR3 loop: CSAIPYRDGETQYF. CDR3 DNA sequence: TGCAGCGCCATCCCTTACAGGGACGGGGAGACCCAGTACTTC.

This sequence joins TRBV27 and TRBJ2-5; the match to TRBD1 covers 7 bases. The V gene's germline CDR1 is MNHEY and CDR2 SMNVEV (reference sequence). J gave up 7 bases and V 4 bases, and 15 bases lay outside the gene matches. CDR3 length: 16 amino acids. The CDR3 loop is CASSSPSDRLQGTQYF. In DNA, the CDR3 is TGTGCCAGCAGTTCCCCGTCGGACAGGCTCCAGGGGACCCAGTACTTC.

The CDR3 DNA is TGTGCCACCAGCGGGGATTACGGGGGGCACTATGGCTACACCTTC. This codes for CATSGDYGGHYGYTF. The rearrangement joins TRBV15 to TRBJ1-2; TRBD1 might be the D (6 bases). Trimming removed 5 bases at V and 3 bases at J, with 16 bases between. Looked up from germline, CDR1 is LNHNV and CDR2 is YYDKDF (reference sequence). The CDR3 contains 15 residues.

V usage is TRBV27 and J usage is TRBJ2-3; 7 bases are a match to TRBD1. The germline CDR1 and CDR2 sequences are MNHEY and SMNVEV (reference sequence). This CDR3 has 15 amino acids. The V and J ends lost 6 bases and 0 bases, in that order; junction bases with no gene match: 6. CDR3 sequence (DNA): TGTGCCAGCAGCATGTGGGGACAGAGCACAGATACGCAGTATTTT. Its protein is CASSMWGQSTDTQYF.

The rearrangement uses TRBV27 and TRBJ2-7; weak D call: TRBD1 (5 bases). The CDR3 contains 14 residues. V was pared by 5 bases and J by 1 base, with 12 bases between. The germline V gene encodes CDR1 MNHEY and CDR2 SMNVEV (reference sequence). The CDR3 DNA follows: TGTGCCAGCAGTCAGGGTGTGGGTTCCTACGAGCAGTACTTC. Translating gives CASSQGVGSYEQYF.

This chain connects TRBV28 to TRBJ2-1; 10 bases map to TRBD2. The V and J ends lost 4 bases and 0 bases, in that order; junction bases with no gene match: 6. The CDR3 runs 17 residues. Germline V gene lookup returns CDR1 MDHEN and CDR2 SYDVKM. CDR3: CASSSYTSGNSYNEQFF. CDR3 bases: TGTGCCAGCAGTTCATATACTAGCGGGAACTCCTACAATGAGCAGTTCTTC.

This chain joins TRBV6-1 and TRBJ2-5, with 8 bases identical to TRBD1. Germline CDR1 MNHNS, CDR2 SASEGT. V gave up 6 bases and J gave up 3 bases; unmatched junction bases: 6. This CDR3 spans 14 amino acids. The CDR3 loop reads CASSGQGLEETQYF. Written as DNA, the CDR3 is TGTGCCAGCAGCGGACAGGGTCTTGAAGAGACCCAGTACTTC.

This clone appeared a few times. This chain uses TRBV5-6 with TRBJ2-7; maybe TRBD1 (6 bases). CDR3 length: 14 residues. CDR1 is SGHDT and CDR2 is YYEEEE in the germline V gene. Between the trimmed V and J ends, which lost 1 base and 3 bases, there was a span of 11 bases. CDR3 loop: CASSLLGHLYEQYF. The CDR3 nucleotides are TGTGCCAGCAGCTTGCTGGGACACCTCTACGAGCAGTACTTC.

The gene calls are TRBV11-2 and TRBJ2-1, with a weak D call TRBD1 (6 bases). CDR1 is SGHAT, CDR2 FQNNGV, per germline. This CDR3 spans 13 amino acids. The V end lost 7 bases, the J end lost 10 bases, and 17 bases lay between the germline ends. The CDR3 is CASILLLGGEQFF. The CDR3 region has the DNA TGTGCCAGCATCCTCCTCTTAGGGGGAGAGCAGTTCTTC.

This chain connects TRBV9 to TRBJ2-7, with TRBD2 identical over 8 bases. CDR3 length: 14 residues. Looked up from germline, CDR1 is SGDLS and CDR2 is YYNGEE. Losses at the gene ends were 4 bases for V and 6 bases for J; bases not matched to a gene: 9. The CDR3 region has the DNA TGTGCCAGCAGCTCCCCGGGGGGGCTCGGCGAGCAGTACTTC. Translation gives CASSSPGGLGEQYF.

The V gene is TRBV2, the J gene TRBJ1-1; D is ambiguous. The CDR3 runs 14 residues. Germline-derived CDR1 and CDR2 are SNHLY and FYNNEI. V was shortened by 6 bases and J by 3 bases, with 14 bases between the two germline ends. The CDR3 here is CASRVENSDTEAFF. CDR3 bases: TGTGCCAGCAGGGTTGAGAACAGTGACACTGAAGCTTTCTTT.